One sample yielded the 14 T cell receptor beta chains listed below, sequenced in a study of shared clonotypes between healthy human individuals. The assay was immunoSEQ multiplex PCR, and TCRdb's table has in-frame clones only and misses some. The sample includes some 300,000 clones, around 79% of them seen just once. The sample consisted of memory CD4+ T cells sorted from blood. Specified subset: CD45RA-negative fraction. These receptors were obtained from a young man in good health.

The rearrangement joins TRBV9 to TRBJ2-7; 12 positions match TRBD2. The CDR3 is 15 amino acids. V dropped 4 bases and J dropped 2; count of bases not matched to a gene: 4. CDR1 SGDLS and CDR2 YYNGEE come from the germline V gene. The CDR3 region has the DNA TGTGCCAGCAGCCGGACTAGCGGGACAACCTACGAGCAGTACTTC. The encoded protein is CASSRTSGTTYEQYF.

CDR3 protein: CASTGIAGGHNEQFF. The CDR3 DNA is TGTGCCAGCACCGGTATAGCGGGAGGGCACAATGAGCAGTTCTTC. The V call is TRBV6-1, the J call TRBJ2-1; 11 nucleotides align to TRBD2. CDR3 size: 15 residues. Germline V gene lookup returns CDR1 MNHNS and CDR2 SASEGT. The junction had 7 bases not matched to a gene; V was cut back by 7 bases and J by 5 bases.

V is TRBV29-1 and J is TRBJ1-4, with D possibly TRBD1 on 6 matching bases. The CDR3 sequence is 13 residues long. Germline assignment: CDR1 SQVTM and CDR2 ANQGSEA. V was shortened by 5 bases and J by 4 bases, with 11 bases between the two germline ends. The CDR3 nucleotides are TGCAGCGTTTCCGGGACAAGTAATGAAAAACTGTTTTTT. This codes for CSVSGTSNEKLFF.

The CDR3, as DNA: TGTGCCAGCAGCTTAGACCGGGGGAGGGGTGGCTACACCTTC. This encodes CASSLDRGRGGYTF. V gene TRBV11-2 combines with J gene TRBJ1-2, with a weak D call TRBD1 (5 bases). This CDR3 is 14 amino acids long. V lost 0 bases and J lost 7, with 12 bases in between. Germline CDR1 is SGHAT and CDR2 is FQNNGV.

The genes are TRBV7-2 and TRBJ1-1, with D hard to call. CDR1 is SGHTA, CDR2 FQGNSA, per germline. The CDR3 is 15 amino acids. V lost 5 bases and J lost 1, with 14 bases in between. In DNA form, the CDR3 reads TGTGCCAGCAGCCCTAGTCGGGCACAGAACACTGAAGCTTTCTTT. Translation: CASSPSRAQNTEAFF.

For the CDR3, the DNA is TGTGCCATCAGTGAGCAAGCGGGGCTTAACAATGAGCAGTTCTTC. Translating gives CAISEQAGLNNEQFF. This chain uses TRBV10-3 with TRBJ2-1; the match to TRBD2 covers 7 bases. CDR3 size: 15 residues. V shed 2 bases and J 5 bases; nucleotides not matched to a gene: 6. Germline CDR1 ENHRY, CDR2 SYGVKD.

The rearrangement links TRBV5-1 to TRBJ2-6; 7 bases fit TRBD1. Trimming removed 0 bases from V and 2 bases from J; junction bases left unmatched: 2. Germline values: CDR1 SGHRS, CDR2 YFSETQ. The CDR3 loop spans 16 amino acids. In DNA, the CDR3 is TGCGCCAGCAGCTTGGATACAGGGGCTGGGGCCAACGTCCTGACTTTC. It specifies CASSLDTGAGANVLTF. Using reference TRBV5-1 and TRBJ2-6 for the parts outside the CDR3, the full variable domain is KAGVTQTPRYLIKTRGQQVTLSCSPISGHRSVSWYQQTPGQGLQFLFEYFSETQRNKGNFPGRFSGRQFSNSRSEMNVSTLELGDSALYLCASSLDTGAGANVLTFGAGSRLTVL.

This clone appeared many times. The CDR3 bases are TGTGCCAGCAGCTTTTTTCCCCGAGGGACAGGGGTGTCCTACGAGCAGTACTTC. The encoded protein is CASSFFPRGTGVSYEQYF. The V and J genes are TRBV5-4 and TRBJ2-7, with 10 bases identical to TRBD1. The germline V gene encodes CDR1 SGHNT and CDR2 YYREEE (reference sequence). The CDR3 covers 18 residues. The V and J ends lost 2 bases and 1 base, in that order; junction bases with no gene match: 12.

The V gene is TRBV5-4, the J gene TRBJ2-2, with a weak D call TRBD2 (5 bases). Germline values: CDR1 SGHNT, CDR2 YYREEE (reference sequence). The CDR3 is 16 amino acids. With 2 bases removed from V and 2 bases from J, the gap between germline ends came to 13 bases. CDR3 loop: CASSLPTTLNTGELFF. CDR3 nucleotide sequence: TGTGCCAGCAGCTTACCGACTACCCTAAACACCGGGGAGCTGTTTTTT.

This chain links TRBV19 with TRBJ2-1; D uncertain. This CDR3 comprises 11 residues. Trimming removed 6 bases from V and 4 bases from J, with 4 bases in between. Germline CDR1 and CDR2: LNHDA and SQIVND (reference sequence). The CDR3 loop is CASRDYNEQFF. The CDR3 DNA reads as TGTGCCAGTAGGGATTACAATGAGCAGTTCTTC.

The chain couples TRBV6-5 to TRBJ1-1, with D possibly TRBD1 on 5 matching bases. Per germline, CDR1 MNHEY and CDR2 SVGAGI. The length of the CDR3 is 14 residues. With 3 bases removed from V and 11 bases from J, the gap between germline ends came to 19 bases. The CDR3 DNA follows: TGTGCCAGCAGTTATTTGGGGGACTCCCGACTCGCTTTCTTT. Protein: CASSYLGDSRLAFF.

The chain recombines TRBV18 with TRBJ1-6; D not certain. Germline CDR1 reads KGHSH; CDR2 reads LQKENI. CDR3 length equals 12 residues. V lost 4 bases and J 7 bases, leaving 5 bases between the germline ends. The CDR3 region is CASSRTNSPLHF. CDR3 nucleotide sequence: TGTGCCAGCTCACGAACCAATTCACCCCTCCACTTT.

The chain couples TRBV15 to TRBJ2-7; D gene ambiguous. Trimming pared 0 bases from V and 3 bases from J, leaving 9 bases between. The germline CDR1 and CDR2 sequences are LNHNV and YYDKDF (reference sequence). The CDR3 spans 14 residues. CDR3 sequence: CATSREALDYEQYF. The CDR3 DNA sequence: TGTGCCACCAGCAGAGAAGCTTTGGACTACGAGCAGTACTTC.

This clone was counted at least ten times. This chain links TRBV7-9 with TRBJ2-7; possibly TRBD1 for D (6 bases). The CDR3 is made up of 13 amino acids. The V end lost 5 bases, the J end lost 8 bases, and 16 bases lay between the germline ends. The germline gives CDR1 SEHNR, CDR2 FQNEAQ (reference sequence). DNA of the CDR3: TGTGCCAGCAGCATAACGACAGGTAGTAAGCAGTACTTC. Translation gives CASSITTGSKQYF.